Sequencing of this T cell receptor (beta chain) was carried out in a study of T cell responses to AZD1222 COVID-19 vaccine (dated by TCRdb to the early 2020s). Study-wide context: TCR sequencing was performed for roughly 250 trial participants, of whom about 210 were given two doses of AZD1222 and around 25 were given two doses of MenACWY control vaccine. Trial participants were enrolled by age into 18-55, 56-69 and 70-plus year subgroups, with approximately 150, 30 and 60 TCR-sequenced participants respectively.

The CDR3 regions of human TCRbeta chains were analyzed by immunosequencing. Concerning the study's data processing: Repertoire TCRs were matched against a reference library of SARS-CoV-2-specific TCRs generated with the MIRA antigen-specificity platform. Breadth was defined as the fraction of unique TCRs that were SARS-CoV-2-associated. Depth was defined as the fraction of total T cells that were SARS-CoV-2-associated. Using the MIRA data, every spike-specific TCR was mapped to the spike region that the TCR reacted to and assigned to either a CD4 or a CD8 class. Log10-transformed breadth and depth values were compared by one-way ANOVA with Sidak's multiple comparisons tests. Drawn from immuneACCESS, this table holds only the in-frame rearrangements with V and J called that TCRdb kept. Clones are partly lost; checked studies trace under half to an unresolved V gene and leave the rest unexplained. Clone size and the V and J calls come from that table; the DNA yielded D and trimming. This sample has 140,000 or so clones in its table, and approximately 89% of those were observed once. About 1.8% of the sample is taken by the ten largest.

What the research found in general, with its limitations: The 56-69-year group was small, and its depth increase did not reach significance, likely because of low power. Only five to seven AZD1222 recipients were SARS-CoV-2 seropositive at baseline, limiting conclusions about previously exposed vaccinees. Nearly half of unique spike-specific TCRs reportedly recognized epitopes outside regions mutated in the B.1.351 and B.1.1.7 variants. A significant rise in spike-specific TCR breadth and depth was observed after two AZD1222 doses relative to day 0 and relative to MenACWY recipients. The vaccine-associated CD4 TCRs covered the entire spike protein, and the dominant responses fell in regions 160-218 and 743-854. Because no day 14 peak-response samples were available, the repertoires could be characterized only after the peak T cell response. Most participants were white British and females outnumbered males, and the authors suggested that clonal diversity may have been underestimated.

Comments on this clone: Its antigen remains undetermined. No base qualities exist here, and no much larger clone lies one base off it.

The CDR3 runs 13 residues from the cysteine to the phenylalanine. CDR3 DNA is the only sequence kept; it has 39 bases, read in frame from the first base. CDR1 and CDR2 (LNHDA, SQIVND) derive from the germline V gene (reference sequence). The germline ends are 10 bases apart after V is trimmed by 6 bases and J by 3 bases. The sample's time point label, in plain terms: about 28 days (+/-7) after the second vaccine dose. Because spike-specific TCR depth and breadth did not differ between the two schedules, AZD1222 recipients who got a second dose at roughly 4 weeks were pooled with those who got a second dose at roughly 12 weeks. Vaccinee samples came from UK trials COV001 and COV002, including a single-blind randomized controlled phase 2/3 trial of AZD1222 (ChAdOx1 nCoV-19) in healthy adults. Trial participant PBMC samples were collected at day 0 and day 28 after the second dose for TCRbeta chain sequencing.

The clonotype originates from an adult who received the AZD1222 COVID-19 vaccine. In this chain, TRBV19 is recombined with TRBJ2-3, with the D gene not confidently named. The sequenced sample was peripheral blood, obtained 28 days after the second AZD1222 dose. The nucleotides read TGTGCCAGTAGGCCATCACAGACAGATACGCAGTATTTT. Its product reads: CASRPSQTDTQYF.